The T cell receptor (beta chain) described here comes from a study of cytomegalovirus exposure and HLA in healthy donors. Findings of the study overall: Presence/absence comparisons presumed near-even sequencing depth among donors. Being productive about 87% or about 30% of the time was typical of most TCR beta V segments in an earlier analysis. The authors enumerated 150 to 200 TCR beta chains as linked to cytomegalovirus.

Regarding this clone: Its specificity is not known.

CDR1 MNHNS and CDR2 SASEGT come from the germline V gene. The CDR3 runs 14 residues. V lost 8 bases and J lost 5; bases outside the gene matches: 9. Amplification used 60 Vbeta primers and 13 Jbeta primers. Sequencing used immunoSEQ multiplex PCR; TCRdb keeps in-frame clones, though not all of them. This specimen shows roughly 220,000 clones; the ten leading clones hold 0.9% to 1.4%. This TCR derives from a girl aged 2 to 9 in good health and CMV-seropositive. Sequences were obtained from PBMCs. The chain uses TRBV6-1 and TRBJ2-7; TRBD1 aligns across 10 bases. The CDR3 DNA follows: TGTGCCAGCGGTACGACAGGGGGCGTCGACGAGCAGTACTTC. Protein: CASGTTGGVDEQYF.